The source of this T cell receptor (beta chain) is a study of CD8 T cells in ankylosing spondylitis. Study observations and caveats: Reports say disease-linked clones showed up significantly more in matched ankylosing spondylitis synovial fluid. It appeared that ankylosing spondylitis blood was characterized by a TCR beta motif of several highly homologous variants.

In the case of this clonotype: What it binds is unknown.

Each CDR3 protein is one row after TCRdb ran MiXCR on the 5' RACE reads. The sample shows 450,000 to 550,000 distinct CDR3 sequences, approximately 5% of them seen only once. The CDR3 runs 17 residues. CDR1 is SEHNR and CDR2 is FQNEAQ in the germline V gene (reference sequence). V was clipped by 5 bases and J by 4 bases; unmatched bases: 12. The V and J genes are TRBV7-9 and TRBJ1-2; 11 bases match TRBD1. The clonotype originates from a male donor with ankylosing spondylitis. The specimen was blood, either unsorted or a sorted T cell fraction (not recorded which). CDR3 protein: CASSQSGTGGWGYGYTF. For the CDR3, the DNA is TGTGCCAGCAGCCAGTCCGGGACAGGGGGATGGGGCTATGGCTACACCTTC. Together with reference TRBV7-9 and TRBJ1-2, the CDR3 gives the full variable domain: DTGVSQNPRHKITKRGQNVTFRCDPISEHNRLYWYRQTLGQGPEFLTYFQNEAQLEKSRLLSDRFSAERPKGSFSTLEIQRTEQGDSAMYLCASSQSGTGGWGYGYTFGSGTRLTVV.